This paragraph covers one TCR beta chain sequence. Its antigen is still unknown. The sample originates from a study of T cell responses to AZD1222 COVID-19 vaccine. On the study more broadly: Recipients boosted at about 4 weeks or about 12 weeks are pooled. Study-wide results and limits: Clonal diversity was possibly underestimated, and white British individuals and females predominated among donors.

The CDR3 has 14 residues. Germline values: CDR1 SGHRS, CDR2 YFSETQ. Trimming cost V 1 base and J 6 bases; bases outside gene matches: 5. Produced via immunoSEQ multiplex PCR; TCRdb's table is partial and in-frame only. The sample has 95,000 to 100,000 clones, around 84% seen once. The sequence derives from an adult in good health. The V gene is TRBV5-1, the J gene TRBJ2-3, with TRBD2 identical over 7 bases. This sample comprised peripheral blood, obtained on day 0 of AZD1222 vaccination. The CDR3 DNA reads TGCGCCAGCAGCTTGCCTAGGGAGGGGGATACGCAGTATTTT. It translates to CASSLPREGDTQYF.